This TCR beta chain was profiled in a study of PD-1 blockade in classical Hodgkin lymphoma. General study results and limits: Repertoire difference causes, possibly disease activity or prior therapy, remain undefined. Lower baseline TCR diversity marked trial partial responders and progressors.

The protocol was immunoSEQ multiplex PCR, while the TCRdb copy is restricted to in-frame clones and leaves out a portion. The sample has about 23,000 clones, roughly 90% seen once. To note about this clone: Its antigen is not known.

Time point: cycle 4 day 1 (C4D1), after around six weeks of nivolumab. Relapse was seen in all patients after autologous stem cell transplantation, and brentuximab vedotin exposure was variable. This sequence originates from a human donor with classical Hodgkin lymphoma. This sample comprised peripheral blood mononuclear cells (PBMCs), obtained before the fourth cycle of nivolumab.

The CDR3 loop reads CASSDDRINSPLHF. In nucleotides, the CDR3 is TGTGCCAGCAGCGATGACAGAATAAATTCACCCCTCCACTTT. V gene TRBV6-5 combines with J gene TRBJ1-6, with a tentative D call TRBD1 (5 bases). The CDR3 consists of 14 residues. With 6 bases removed from V and 7 bases from J, the gap between germline ends came to 13 bases. Germline V CDR1 and CDR2: MNHEY, SVGAGI.